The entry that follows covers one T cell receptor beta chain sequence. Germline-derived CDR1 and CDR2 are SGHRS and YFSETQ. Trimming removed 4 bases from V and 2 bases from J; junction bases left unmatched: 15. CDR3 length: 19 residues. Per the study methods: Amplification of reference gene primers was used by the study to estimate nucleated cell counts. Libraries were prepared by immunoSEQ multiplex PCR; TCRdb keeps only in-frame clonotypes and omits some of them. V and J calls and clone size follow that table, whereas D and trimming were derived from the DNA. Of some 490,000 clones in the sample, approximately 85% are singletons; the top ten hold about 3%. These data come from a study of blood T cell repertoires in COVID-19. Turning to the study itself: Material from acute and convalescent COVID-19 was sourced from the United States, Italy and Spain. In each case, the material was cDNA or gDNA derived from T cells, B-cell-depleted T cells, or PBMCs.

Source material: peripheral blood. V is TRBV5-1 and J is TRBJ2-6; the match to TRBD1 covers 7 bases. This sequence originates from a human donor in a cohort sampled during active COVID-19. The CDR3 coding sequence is TGCGCCAGCAGCCTCGACAGGGCCTCGAAAATTGCTGGGGCCAACGTCCTGACTTTC. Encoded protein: CASSLDRASKIAGANVLTF.